This T cell receptor (beta chain) was found in a study of T cell responses to AZD1222 COVID-19 vaccine. Method: immunoSEQ multiplex PCR; TCRdb's copy keeps in-frame clones and lacks some. The sample has some 95,000 clones, around 87% seen once. V trimming: 3 bases; J trimming: 3 bases; junction bases outside the gene matches: 3. Germline V gives CDR1 KGHSH, CDR2 LQKENI. CDR3 size: 14 residues. This TCR derives from an adult who received the AZD1222 COVID-19 vaccine. The chain has TRBV18 and TRBJ2-7; 9 bases map to TRBD1. Sample: peripheral blood, taken 28 days after the second AZD1222 dose. CDR3 region: CASSPPGQGYEQYF. The DNA for the CDR3 is TGTGCCAGCTCACCTCCGGGACAGGGCTACGAGCAGTACTTC.